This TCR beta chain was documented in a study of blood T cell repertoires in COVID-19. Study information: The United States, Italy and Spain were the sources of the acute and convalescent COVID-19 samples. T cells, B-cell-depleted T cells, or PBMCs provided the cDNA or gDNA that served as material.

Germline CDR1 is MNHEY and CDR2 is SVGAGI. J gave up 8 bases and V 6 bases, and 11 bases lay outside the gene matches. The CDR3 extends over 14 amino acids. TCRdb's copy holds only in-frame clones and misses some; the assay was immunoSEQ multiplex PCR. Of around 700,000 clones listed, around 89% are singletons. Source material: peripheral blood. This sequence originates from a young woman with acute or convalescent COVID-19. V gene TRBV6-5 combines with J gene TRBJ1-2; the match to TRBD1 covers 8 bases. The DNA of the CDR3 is TGTGCCAGCAGCCCCTCTCGGACAGGGCGAGGCTACACCTTC. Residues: CASSPSRTGRGYTF.